The 18 T cell receptor beta chains presented below share a single source sample, sequenced in a study of patients and donors after allogeneic stem cell transplantation. Using its own MiXCR run on the RT-PCR reads, TCRdb lists one record per CDR3 protein. The sample has about a million distinct CDR3 sequences, approximately 19% seen once. The sequencing input was blood, either unsorted or a sorted T cell fraction (not recorded which). The receptor set was obtained from a human donor who was either an allogeneic HSCT recipient or a stem cell or donor lymphocyte infusion donor (not recorded which). It is not recorded whose cells these are; they may come from a transplant donor.

This clonotype was seen a few times. This chain uses TRBV30 with TRBJ2-1; 9 bases agree with TRBD2. This CDR3 is built from 15 residues. The junction had 1 base not matched to a gene; V was cut back by 1 base and J by 0 bases. In germline, CDR1 is GTSNPN, CDR2 SVGIG (reference sequence). CDR3 region: CAWSGTSASYNEQFF. In DNA, the CDR3 is TGTGCCTGGAGTGGGACTAGCGCCTCCTACAATGAGCAGTTCTTC.

This clonotype was counted between two and nine times. The CDR3 DNA reads as TGCAGTGCAGGGACGCCGGGAGGGGAAGAGACCCAGTACTTC. It yields the protein CSAGTPGGEETQYF. This chain links TRBV20-1 with TRBJ2-5, with TRBD2 matching over 8 bases. J lost 3 bases, V lost 6 bases, and 9 bases had no gene match. The CDR3 sequence is 14 residues long. Germline CDR1 DFQATT, CDR2 SNEGSKA (reference sequence).

The table lists this clonotype with many counts. The V call is TRBV5-1, the J call TRBJ1-4, with a tentative D call TRBD1 (5 bases). The germline V gene encodes CDR1 SGHRS and CDR2 YFSETQ. The CDR3 totals 15 residues. V was pared by 4 bases and J by 2 bases, with 12 bases between. CDR3 DNA sequence: TGCGCCAGCAGCACGGGCGGGGGGACTAATGAAAAACTGTTTTTT. This sequence encodes CASSTGGGTNEKLFF.

This clonotype has ten or more counts. The chain is built from TRBV29-1 and TRBJ1-1, with D maybe TRBD1 (6 bases). The CDR3 contains 13 residues. The germline CDR1 and CDR2 sequences are SQVTM and ANQGSEA. V shed 4 bases and J shed 1 base, with 10 bases lying between them. CDR3 bases: TGCAGCGTTGTGCGACAGGCGAACACTGAAGCTTTCTTT. Its translation: CSVVRQANTEAFF.

This rearrangement joins TRBV5-1 to TRBJ2-3; 9 positions match TRBD2. This CDR3 has 15 amino acids. Germline CDR1 is SGHRS and CDR2 is YFSETQ. Trimming cost V 4 bases and J 4 bases; bases outside gene matches: 7. The CDR3 here is CASSAGLAGADTQYF. CDR3 DNA sequence: TGCGCCAGCAGCGCGGGACTAGCCGGGGCAGATACGCAGTATTTT.

The chain employs TRBV7-3 and TRBJ2-2, with 9 nucleotides matching TRBD2. The CDR3 has 16 residues. Losses at the gene ends were 5 bases for V and 1 base for J; bases not matched to a gene: 5. Germline assignment: CDR1 SGHTA and CDR2 FQGTGA. The CDR3 DNA reads as TGTGCCAGCAGCCGGGGACTAGCCCTGAACACCGGGGAGCTGTTTTTT. It translates to CASSRGLALNTGELFF.

This clonotype was counted ten times or more. The chain recombines TRBV7-9 with TRBJ2-7; 9 bases fit TRBD2. The CDR3 covers 14 residues. After removal of 3 bases from V and 1 base from J, the junction contained 1 base not matched to a gene. CDR1 SEHNR and CDR2 FQNEAQ come from the germline V gene (reference sequence). Here the CDR3 reads CASSFLAGSYEQYF. The DNA of the CDR3 is TGTGCCAGCAGCTTCCTAGCGGGGTCCTACGAGCAGTACTTC.

The chain has TRBV6-4 and TRBJ2-3; D not resolved. This CDR3 has 16 amino acids. V shed 4 bases and J shed 4 bases, with 18 bases lying between them. The germline V gene has CDR1 MRHNA and CDR2 SNTAGT. The CDR3 DNA reads as TGTGCCAGCAGTGGACGGTCGGGCCAATCGGCAGATACGCAGTATTTT. Its translation: CASSGRSGQSADTQYF.

This clonotype was seen at least ten times. The chain uses TRBV29-1 and TRBJ2-7; TRBD2 agrees at 13 bases. V was clipped by 5 bases and J by 13 bases; unmatched bases: 8. CDR3 length equals 12 residues. Per the germline V gene, CDR1 is SQVTM and CDR2 is ANQGSEA. The CDR3 is CSVLGTSGISYF. The CDR3 DNA sequence: TGCAGCGTTCTTGGGACTAGCGGGATAAGCTACTTC.

V and J are TRBV7-9 and TRBJ2-5; 12 bases map to TRBD2. V was pared by 11 bases and J by 3 bases, with 7 bases of the junction left unmatched. The CDR3 is made up of 14 amino acids. The germline CDR1 and CDR2 sequences are SEHNR and FQNEAQ (reference sequence). The CDR3 sequence: CASGRTSGKETQYF. Here the CDR3 DNA reads TGTGCCTCGGGGAGGACTAGCGGGAAAGAGACCCAGTACTTC.

The J gene is TRBJ2-7, the V gene TRBV6-1; the match to TRBD1 covers 7 bases. The CDR3 is 15 amino acids. With 6 bases clipped from V and 0 bases from J, the junction kept 8 bases outside the gene matches. Germline-derived CDR1 and CDR2 are MNHNS and SASEGT. CDR3 nucleotide sequence: TGTGCCAGCAGGCGAACAGGGGAAGGCTCCTACGAGCAGTACTTC. Its protein is CASRRTGEGSYEQYF.

This clonotype was observed a few times. The genes are TRBV20-1 and TRBJ1-1; D unresolved. Trimming removed 6 bases at V and 1 base at J, with 9 bases between. Germline V CDR1 and CDR2: DFQATT, SNEGSKA (reference sequence). The CDR3 totals 12 residues. The CDR3 coding sequence is TGCAGTGCCTACCCAGGGAACACTGAAGCTTTCTTT. Translated: CSAYPGNTEAFF.

This chain links TRBV5-1 with TRBJ1-1; no definite D call. Trimming stripped 0 bases from V and 1 base from J, with 13 bases between. The CDR3 length is 16 residues. Germline CDR1 is SGHRS and CDR2 is YFSETQ. The CDR3 nucleotides read TGCGCCAGCAGCTTGGTAGTTTCGTCTCCGAACACTGAAGCTTTCTTT. This translates into CASSLVVSSPNTEAFF.

The gene calls are TRBV15 and TRBJ1-2; 8 nucleotides match TRBD1. Unmatched junction bases numbered 9, after V lost 5 bases and J lost 4 bases. CDR1 and CDR2 (germline): LNHNV, YYDKDF (reference sequence). The CDR3 covers 15 residues. The CDR3 nucleotides are TGTGCCACCAGCTTCTCAGGGGGCGGGAGCTATGGCTACACCTTC. Translated: CATSFSGGGSYGYTF. Full variable domain (missing parts from reference TRBV15 and TRBJ1-2): DAMVIQNPRYQVTQFGKPVTLSCSQTLNHNVMYWYQQKSSQAPKLLFHYYDKDFNNEADTPDNFQSRRPNTSFCFLDIRSPGLGDTAMYLCATSFSGGGSYGYTFGSGTRLTVV.

The genes are TRBV7-9 and TRBJ2-7, with 7 bases that match TRBD2. The CDR3 totals 15 residues. V shed 5 bases, J shed 2 bases, and the junction held 9 bases outside the gene matches. CDR1 and CDR2 from the germline V gene are SEHNR and FQNEAQ (reference sequence). The CDR3 DNA reads as TGTGCCAGCAGCCTCACGGGGGGAAGTCCCTACGAGCAGTACTTC. As protein: CASSLTGGSPYEQYF.

This clonotype was detected only a few times. The J gene is TRBJ2-3, the V gene TRBV27; possibly TRBD1 for D (6 bases). This CDR3 has 17 amino acids. CDR1 is MNHEY and CDR2 is SMNVEV in the germline V gene (reference sequence). With 0 bases removed from V and 0 bases from J, the gap between germline ends came to 13 bases. CDR3 residues: CASSLSSRGGSTDTQYF. CDR3 DNA sequence: TGTGCCAGCAGTTTATCGAGCAGGGGCGGAAGCACAGATACGCAGTATTTT.

This clonotype was observed a handful of times. The chain uses TRBV7-9 and TRBJ1-1; D uncertain. This CDR3 has 14 residues. The V and J ends lost 5 bases and 6 bases respectively, with 16 bases between them. Looked up from germline, CDR1 is SEHNR and CDR2 is FQNEAQ (reference sequence). Here the CDR3 reads CASSPSAMVPEAFF. For the CDR3, the DNA is TGTGCCAGCAGCCCCTCAGCGATGGTGCCTGAAGCTTTCTTT.

The rearrangement links TRBV20-1 to TRBJ1-4; D may be TRBD1 (5 bases). The CDR3 covers 14 residues. Germline V gives CDR1 DFQATT, CDR2 SNEGSKA (reference sequence). V lost 4 bases and J 8 bases, leaving 17 bases between the germline ends. The CDR3 DNA reads as TGCAGTGCTACACCCAGGGAGGAGAAGGAAAAACTGTTTTTT. It encodes CSATPREEKEKLFF.